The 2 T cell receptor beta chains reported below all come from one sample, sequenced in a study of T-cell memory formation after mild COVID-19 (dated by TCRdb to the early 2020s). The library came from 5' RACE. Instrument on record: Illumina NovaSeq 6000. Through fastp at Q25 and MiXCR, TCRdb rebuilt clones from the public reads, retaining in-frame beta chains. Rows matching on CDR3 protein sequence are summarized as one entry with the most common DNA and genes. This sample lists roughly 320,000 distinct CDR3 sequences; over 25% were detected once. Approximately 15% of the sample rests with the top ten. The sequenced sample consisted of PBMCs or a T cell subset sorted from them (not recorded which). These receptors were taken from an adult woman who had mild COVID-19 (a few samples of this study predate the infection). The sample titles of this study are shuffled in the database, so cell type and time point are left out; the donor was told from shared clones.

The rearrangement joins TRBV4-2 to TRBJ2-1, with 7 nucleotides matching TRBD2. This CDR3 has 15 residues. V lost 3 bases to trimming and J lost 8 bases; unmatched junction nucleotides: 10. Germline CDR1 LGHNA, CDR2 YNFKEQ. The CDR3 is CASSQIRGVVYEQFF. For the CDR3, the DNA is TGTGCCAGCAGCCAGATACGGGGGGTAGTGTATGAGCAGTTCTTC.

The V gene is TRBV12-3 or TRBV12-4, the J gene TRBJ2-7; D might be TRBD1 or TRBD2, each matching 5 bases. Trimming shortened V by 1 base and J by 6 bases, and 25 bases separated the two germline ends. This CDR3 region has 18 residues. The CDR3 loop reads CASSLEDGVVQGPGEQYF. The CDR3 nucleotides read TGTGCCAGCAGTTTAGAGGACGGGGTTGTCCAGGGACCGGGCGAGCAGTACTTC.